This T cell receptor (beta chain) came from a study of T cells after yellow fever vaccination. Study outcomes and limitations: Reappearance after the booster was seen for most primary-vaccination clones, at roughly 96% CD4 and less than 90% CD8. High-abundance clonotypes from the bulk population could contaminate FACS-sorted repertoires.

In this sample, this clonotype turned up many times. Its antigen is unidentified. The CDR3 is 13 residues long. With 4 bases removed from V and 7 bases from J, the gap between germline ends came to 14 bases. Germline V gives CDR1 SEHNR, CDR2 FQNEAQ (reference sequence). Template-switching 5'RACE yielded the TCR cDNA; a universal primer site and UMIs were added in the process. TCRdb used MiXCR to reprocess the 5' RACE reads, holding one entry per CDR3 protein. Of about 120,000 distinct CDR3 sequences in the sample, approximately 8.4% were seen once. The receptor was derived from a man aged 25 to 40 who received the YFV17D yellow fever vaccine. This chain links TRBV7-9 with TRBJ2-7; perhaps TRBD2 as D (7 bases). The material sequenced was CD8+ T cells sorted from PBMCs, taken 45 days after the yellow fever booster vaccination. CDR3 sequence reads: CASSYPGGWEQYF. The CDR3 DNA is TGTGCCAGCAGCTACCCGGGGGGCTGGGAGCAGTACTTC.